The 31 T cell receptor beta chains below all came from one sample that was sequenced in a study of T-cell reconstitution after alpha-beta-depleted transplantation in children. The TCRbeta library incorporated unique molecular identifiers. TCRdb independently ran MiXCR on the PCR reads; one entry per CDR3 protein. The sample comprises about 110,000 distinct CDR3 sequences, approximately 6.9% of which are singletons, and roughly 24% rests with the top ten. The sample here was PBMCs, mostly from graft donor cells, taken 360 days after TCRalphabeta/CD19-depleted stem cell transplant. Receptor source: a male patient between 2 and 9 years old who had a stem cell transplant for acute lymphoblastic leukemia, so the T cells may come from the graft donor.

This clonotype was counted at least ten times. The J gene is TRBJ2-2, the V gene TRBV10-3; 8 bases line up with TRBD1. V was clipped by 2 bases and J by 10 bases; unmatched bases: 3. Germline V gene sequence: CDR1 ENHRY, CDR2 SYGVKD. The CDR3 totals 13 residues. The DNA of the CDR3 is TGTGCCATCAGTGAGACGACAGGGGTGGAGCTGTTTTTT. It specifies CAISETTGVELFF.

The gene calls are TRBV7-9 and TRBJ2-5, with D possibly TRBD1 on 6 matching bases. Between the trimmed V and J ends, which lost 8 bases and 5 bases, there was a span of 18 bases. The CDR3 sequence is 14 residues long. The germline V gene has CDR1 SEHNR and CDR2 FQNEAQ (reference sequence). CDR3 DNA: TGTGCCAGCCAGGGGATAGTATTCCATGAGACCCAGTACTTC. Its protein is CASQGIVFHETQYF.

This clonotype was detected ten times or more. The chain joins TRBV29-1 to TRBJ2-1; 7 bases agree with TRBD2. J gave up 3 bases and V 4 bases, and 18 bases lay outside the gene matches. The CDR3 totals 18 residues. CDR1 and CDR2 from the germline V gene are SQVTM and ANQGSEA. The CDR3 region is CSVVGGSDLAGFYNEQFF. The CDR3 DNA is TGCAGCGTTGTGGGAGGGTCCGATTTAGCGGGTTTCTACAATGAGCAGTTCTTC.

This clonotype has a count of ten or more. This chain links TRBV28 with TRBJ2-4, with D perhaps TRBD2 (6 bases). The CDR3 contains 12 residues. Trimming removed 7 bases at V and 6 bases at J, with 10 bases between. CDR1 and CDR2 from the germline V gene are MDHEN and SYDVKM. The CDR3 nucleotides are TGTGCCAGCAAGGGACTTCGAAACATTCAGTACTTC. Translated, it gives CASKGLRNIQYF.

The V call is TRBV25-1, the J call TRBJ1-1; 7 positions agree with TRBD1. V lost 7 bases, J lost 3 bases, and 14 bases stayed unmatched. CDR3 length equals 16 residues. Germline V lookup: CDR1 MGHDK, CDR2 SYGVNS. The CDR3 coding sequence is TGTGCCAGCACCCCAGAGATAAGGGGGCTGTACACTGAAGCTTTCTTT. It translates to CASTPEIRGLYTEAFF.

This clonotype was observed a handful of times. CDR3 nucleotides: TGCGCCAGCAGCTTACAGGGCCTTGAGCAGTTCTTC. Its protein is CASSLQGLEQFF. The V and J genes are TRBV5-1 and TRBJ2-1; D is possibly TRBD1 (6 bases). The germline V and J ends were trimmed by 2 bases and 9 bases, with 9 bases remaining between them. The CDR3 covers 12 residues. CDR1 and CDR2 (germline): SGHRS, YFSETQ.

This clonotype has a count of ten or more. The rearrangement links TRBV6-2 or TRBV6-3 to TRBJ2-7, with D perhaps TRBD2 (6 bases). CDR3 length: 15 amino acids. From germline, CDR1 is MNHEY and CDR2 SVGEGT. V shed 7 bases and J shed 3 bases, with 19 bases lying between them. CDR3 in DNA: TGTGCCAGCACTCACGACGCGCAGGAGGGCTACGAGCAGTACTTC. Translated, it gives CASTHDAQEGYEQYF.

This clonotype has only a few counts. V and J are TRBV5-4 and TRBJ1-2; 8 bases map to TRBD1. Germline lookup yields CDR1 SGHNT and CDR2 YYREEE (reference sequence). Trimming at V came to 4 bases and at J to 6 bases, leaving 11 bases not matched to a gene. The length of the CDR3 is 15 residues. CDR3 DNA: TGTGCCAGCAGCCCCGGGGCAGGGGGCGCGAATGGCTACACCTTC. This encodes CASSPGAGGANGYTF.

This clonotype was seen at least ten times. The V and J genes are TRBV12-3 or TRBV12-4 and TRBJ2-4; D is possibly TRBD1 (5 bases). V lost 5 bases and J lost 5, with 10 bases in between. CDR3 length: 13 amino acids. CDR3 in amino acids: CASSKVQENIQYF. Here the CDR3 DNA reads TGTGCCAGCAGTAAAGTACAGGAAAACATTCAGTACTTC.

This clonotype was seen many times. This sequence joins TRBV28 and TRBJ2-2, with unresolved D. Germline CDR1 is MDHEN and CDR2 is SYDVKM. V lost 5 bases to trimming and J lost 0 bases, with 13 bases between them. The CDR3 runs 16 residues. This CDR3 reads CASSPLGGSNTGELFF. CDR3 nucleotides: TGTGCCAGCAGTCCCCTGGGCGGATCGAACACCGGGGAGCTGTTTTTT.

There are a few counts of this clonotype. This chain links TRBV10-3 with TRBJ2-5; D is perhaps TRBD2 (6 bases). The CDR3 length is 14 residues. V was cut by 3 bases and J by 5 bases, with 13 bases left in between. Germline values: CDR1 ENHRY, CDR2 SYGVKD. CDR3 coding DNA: TGTGCCATCAGTGAATCGCAGGGAGGCGAGACCCAGTACTTC. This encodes CAISESQGGETQYF.

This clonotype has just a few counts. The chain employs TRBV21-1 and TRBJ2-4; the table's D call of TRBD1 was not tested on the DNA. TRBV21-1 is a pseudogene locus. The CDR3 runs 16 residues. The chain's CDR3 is CASTPRDREAKNIQYF. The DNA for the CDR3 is TGTGCCAGCACACCCCGGGACAGGGAAGCCAAAAACATTCAGTACTTC.

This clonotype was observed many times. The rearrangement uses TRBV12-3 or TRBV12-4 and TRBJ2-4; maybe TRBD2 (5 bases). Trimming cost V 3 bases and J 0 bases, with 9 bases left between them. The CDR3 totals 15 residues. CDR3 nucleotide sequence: TGTGCCAGCAGTTTGGTAGGACTAGCCAAAAACATTCAGTACTTC. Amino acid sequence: CASSLVGLAKNIQYF.

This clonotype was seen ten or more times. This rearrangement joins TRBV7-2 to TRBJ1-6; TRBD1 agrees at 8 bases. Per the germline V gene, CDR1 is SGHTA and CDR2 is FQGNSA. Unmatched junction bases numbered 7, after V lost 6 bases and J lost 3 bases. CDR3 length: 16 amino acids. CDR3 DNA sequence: TGTGCCAGCAGTTTTCAGGGGGCGTTCTATAATTCACCCCTCCACTTT. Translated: CASSFQGAFYNSPLHF. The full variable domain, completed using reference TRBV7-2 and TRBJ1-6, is GAGVSQSPSNKVTEKGKDVELRCDPISGHTALYWYRQSLGQGLEFLIYFQGNSAPDKSGLPSDRFSAERTGGSVSTLTIQRTQQEDSAVYLCASSFQGAFYNSPLHFGNGTRLTVT.

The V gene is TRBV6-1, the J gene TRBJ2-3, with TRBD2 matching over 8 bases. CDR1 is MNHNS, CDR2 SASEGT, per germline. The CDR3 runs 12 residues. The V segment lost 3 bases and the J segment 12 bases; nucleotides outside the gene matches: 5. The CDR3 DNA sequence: TGTGCCAGCAGTGACCTCGGGACTAGACAGTATTTT. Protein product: CASSDLGTRQYF.

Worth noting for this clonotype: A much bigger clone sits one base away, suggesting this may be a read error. Written as DNA, the CDR3 is TGTGCCAGCGGCTTAGCCAGTAGAGGGTCCCTGGCCGGGGAGCTGTTTTTT. Translated, it gives CASGLASRGSLAGELFF. V and J are TRBV7-8 and TRBJ2-2, with D perhaps matching TRBD2 (5 bases). The germline V gene has CDR1 SGHVS and CDR2 FQNEAQ. The CDR3 contains 17 residues.

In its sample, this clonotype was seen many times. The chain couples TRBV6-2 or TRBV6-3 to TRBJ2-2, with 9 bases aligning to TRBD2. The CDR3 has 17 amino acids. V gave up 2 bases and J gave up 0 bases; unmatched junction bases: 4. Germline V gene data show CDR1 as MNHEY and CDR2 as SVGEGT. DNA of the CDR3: TGTGCCAGCAGTTACCGACTAGCGGACGCGAACACCGGGGAGCTGTTTTTT. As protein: CASSYRLADANTGELFF.

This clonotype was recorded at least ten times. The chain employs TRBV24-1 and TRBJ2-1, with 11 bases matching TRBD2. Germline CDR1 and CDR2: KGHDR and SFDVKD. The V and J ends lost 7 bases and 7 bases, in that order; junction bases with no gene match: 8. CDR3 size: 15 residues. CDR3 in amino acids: CATSFTSGGTNEQFF. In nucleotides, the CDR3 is TGTGCCACCAGCTTCACTAGCGGGGGCACTAATGAGCAGTTCTTC.

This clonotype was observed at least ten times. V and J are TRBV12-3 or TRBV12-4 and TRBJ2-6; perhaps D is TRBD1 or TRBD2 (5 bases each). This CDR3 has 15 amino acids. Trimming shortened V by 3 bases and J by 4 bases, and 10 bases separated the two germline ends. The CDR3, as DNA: TGTGCCAGCAGTTTGCTAGGGACCGGGGCCAACGTCCTGACTTTC. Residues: CASSLLGTGANVLTF.

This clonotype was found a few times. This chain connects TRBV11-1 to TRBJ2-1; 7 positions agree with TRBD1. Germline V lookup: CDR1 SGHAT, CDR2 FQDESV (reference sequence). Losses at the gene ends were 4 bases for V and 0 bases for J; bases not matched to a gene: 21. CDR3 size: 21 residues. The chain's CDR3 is CASSSASGQPGILRSYNEQFF. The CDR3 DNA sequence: TGTGCCAGCAGCTCCGCATCGGGACAGCCGGGCATATTACGCTCCTACAATGAGCAGTTCTTC.

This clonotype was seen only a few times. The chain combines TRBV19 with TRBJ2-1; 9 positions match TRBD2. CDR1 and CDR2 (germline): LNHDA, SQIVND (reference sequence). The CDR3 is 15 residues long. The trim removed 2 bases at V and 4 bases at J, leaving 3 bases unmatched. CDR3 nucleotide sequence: TGTGCCAGTAGTATATCTAGCGGGGTATACAATGAGCAGTTCTTC. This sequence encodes CASSISSGVYNEQFF. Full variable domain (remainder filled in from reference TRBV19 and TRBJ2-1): DGGITQSPKYLFRKEGQNVTLSCEQNLNHDAMYWYRQDPGQGLRLIYYSQIVNDFQKGDIAEGYSVSREKKESFPLTVTSAQKNPTAFYLCASSISSGVYNEQFFGPGTRLTVL.

The chain's CDR3 is CAARGLATPNEQFF. CDR3 DNA: TGTGCCGCTAGGGGGCTAGCAACCCCCAATGAGCAGTTCTTC. The rearrangement links TRBV6-2 or TRBV6-3 to TRBJ2-1; 7 bases map to TRBD1. V was pared by 11 bases and J by 6 bases, with 13 bases of the junction left unmatched. The CDR3 loop spans 14 amino acids. Germline V gene data show CDR1 as MNHEY and CDR2 as SVGEGT.

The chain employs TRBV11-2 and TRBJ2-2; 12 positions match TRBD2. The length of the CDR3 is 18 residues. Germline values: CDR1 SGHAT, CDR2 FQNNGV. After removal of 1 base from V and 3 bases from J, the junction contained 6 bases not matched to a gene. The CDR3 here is CASSLGLAGGPYTGELFF. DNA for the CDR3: TGTGCCAGCAGCTTAGGCCTAGCGGGAGGGCCTTACACCGGGGAGCTGTTTTTT.

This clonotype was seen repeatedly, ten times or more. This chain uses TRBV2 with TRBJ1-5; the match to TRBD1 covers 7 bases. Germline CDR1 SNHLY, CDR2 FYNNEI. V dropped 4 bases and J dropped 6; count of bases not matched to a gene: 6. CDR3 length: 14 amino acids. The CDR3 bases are TGTGCCAGCAGTGTCCAAGGGGGCATTCAGCCCCAGCATTTT. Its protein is CASSVQGGIQPQHF.

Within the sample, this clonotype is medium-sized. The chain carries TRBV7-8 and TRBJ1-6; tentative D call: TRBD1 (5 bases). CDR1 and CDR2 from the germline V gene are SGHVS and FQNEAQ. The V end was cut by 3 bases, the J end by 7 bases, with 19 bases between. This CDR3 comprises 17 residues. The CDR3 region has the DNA TGTGCCAGCAGCTTTAGCAGGGTGCCCCGATCGAATTCACCCCTCCACTTT. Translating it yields CASSFSRVPRSNSPLHF. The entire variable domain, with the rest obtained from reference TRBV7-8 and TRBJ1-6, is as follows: GAGVSQSPRYKVAKRGQDVALRCDPISGHVSLFWYQQALGQGPEFLTYFQNEAQLDKSGLPSDRFFAERPEGSVSTLKIQRTQQEDSAVYLCASSFSRVPRSNSPLHFGNGTRLTVT.

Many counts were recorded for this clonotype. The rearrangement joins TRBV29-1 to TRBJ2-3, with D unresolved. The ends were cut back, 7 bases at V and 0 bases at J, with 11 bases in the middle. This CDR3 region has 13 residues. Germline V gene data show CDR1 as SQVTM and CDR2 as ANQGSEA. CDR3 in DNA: TGCAGCGGACATACAGTTAGCACAGATACGCAGTATTTT. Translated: CSGHTVSTDTQYF.

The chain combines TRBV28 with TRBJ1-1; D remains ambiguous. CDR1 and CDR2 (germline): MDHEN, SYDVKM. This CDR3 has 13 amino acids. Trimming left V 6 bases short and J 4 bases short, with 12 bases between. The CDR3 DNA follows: TGTGCCAGCAGGCCCCGGCCGGCCACTGAAGCTTTCTTT. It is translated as CASRPRPATEAFF.

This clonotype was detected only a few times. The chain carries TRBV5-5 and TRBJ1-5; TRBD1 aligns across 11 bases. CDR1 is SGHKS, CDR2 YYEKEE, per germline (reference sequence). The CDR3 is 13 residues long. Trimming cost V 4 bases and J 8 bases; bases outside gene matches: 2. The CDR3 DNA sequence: TGTGCCAGCAGCCGGACAGGGGGCAAGCCCCAGCATTTT. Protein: CASSRTGGKPQHF.

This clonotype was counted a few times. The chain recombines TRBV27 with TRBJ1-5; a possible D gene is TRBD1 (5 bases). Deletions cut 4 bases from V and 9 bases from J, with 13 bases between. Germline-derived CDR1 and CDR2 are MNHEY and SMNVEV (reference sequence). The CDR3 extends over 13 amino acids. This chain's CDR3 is CASSWGGTWPQHF. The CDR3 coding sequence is TGTGCCAGCAGTTGGGGGGGGACGTGGCCCCAGCATTTT.

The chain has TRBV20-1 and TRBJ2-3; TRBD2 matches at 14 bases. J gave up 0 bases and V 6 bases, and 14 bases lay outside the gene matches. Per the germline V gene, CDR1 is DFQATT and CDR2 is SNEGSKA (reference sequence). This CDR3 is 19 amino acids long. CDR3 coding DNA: TGCAGTGCCGACGGAAAAACGGGACTAGCGGGGGCCAGCACAGATACGCAGTATTTT. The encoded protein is CSADGKTGLAGASTDTQYF.

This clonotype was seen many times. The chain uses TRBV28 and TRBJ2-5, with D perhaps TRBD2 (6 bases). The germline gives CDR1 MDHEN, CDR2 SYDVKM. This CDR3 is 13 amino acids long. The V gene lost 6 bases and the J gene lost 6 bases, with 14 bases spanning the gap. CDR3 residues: CASSSGLRKTQYF. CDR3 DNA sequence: TGTGCCAGCAGCTCGGGACTCAGGAAGACCCAGTACTTC.